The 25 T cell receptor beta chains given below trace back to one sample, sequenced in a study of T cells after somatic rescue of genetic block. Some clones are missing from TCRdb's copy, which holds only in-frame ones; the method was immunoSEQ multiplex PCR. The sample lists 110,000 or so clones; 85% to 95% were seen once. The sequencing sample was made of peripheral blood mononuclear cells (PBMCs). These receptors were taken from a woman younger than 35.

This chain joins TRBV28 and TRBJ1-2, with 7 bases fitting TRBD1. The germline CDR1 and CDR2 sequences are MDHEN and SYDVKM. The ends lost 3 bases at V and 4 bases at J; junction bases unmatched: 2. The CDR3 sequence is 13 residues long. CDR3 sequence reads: CASSFRGPYGYTF. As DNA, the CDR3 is TGTGCCAGCAGTTTTAGGGGGCCCTATGGCTACACCTTC.

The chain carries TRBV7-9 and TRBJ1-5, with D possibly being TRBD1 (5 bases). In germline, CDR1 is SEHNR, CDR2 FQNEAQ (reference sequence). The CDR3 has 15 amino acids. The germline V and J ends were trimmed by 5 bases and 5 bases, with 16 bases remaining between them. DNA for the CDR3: TGTGCCAGCAGCCACGGGACGGCTGTTGATCAGCCCCAGCATTTT. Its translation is CASSHGTAVDQPQHF. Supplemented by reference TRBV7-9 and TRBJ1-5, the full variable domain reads DTGVSQNPRHKITKRGQNVTFRCDPISEHNRLYWYRQTLGQGPEFLTYFQNEAQLEKSRLLSDRFSAERPKGSFSTLEIQRTEQGDSAMYLCASSHGTAVDQPQHFGDGTRLSIL.

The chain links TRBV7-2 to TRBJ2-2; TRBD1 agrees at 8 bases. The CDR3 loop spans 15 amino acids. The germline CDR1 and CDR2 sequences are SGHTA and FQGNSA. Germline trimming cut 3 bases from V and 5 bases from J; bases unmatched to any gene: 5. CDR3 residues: CASSLPGGITGELFF. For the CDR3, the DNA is TGTGCCAGCAGCTTGCCAGGGGGCATAACCGGGGAGCTGTTTTTT.

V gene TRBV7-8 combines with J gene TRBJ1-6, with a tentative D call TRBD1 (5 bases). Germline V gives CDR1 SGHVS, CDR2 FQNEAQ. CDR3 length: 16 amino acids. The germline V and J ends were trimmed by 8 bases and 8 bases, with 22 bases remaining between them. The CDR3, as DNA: TGTGCCAGCTTACCCCGGGGCCGACTGACCGATTCACCCCTCCACTTT. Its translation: CASLPRGRLTDSPLHF.

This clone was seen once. CDR3 in amino acids: CASSFTQGASFTNYGYTF. The CDR3 nucleotides are TGTGCCAGCAGTTTTACCCAGGGGGCTAGTTTCACTAACTATGGCTACACCTTC. The chain recombines TRBV28 with TRBJ1-2; 8 bases agree with TRBD1. CDR3 length equals 18 residues. The germline gives CDR1 MDHEN, CDR2 SYDVKM. Germline trimming cut 3 bases from V and 0 bases from J; bases unmatched to any gene: 12.

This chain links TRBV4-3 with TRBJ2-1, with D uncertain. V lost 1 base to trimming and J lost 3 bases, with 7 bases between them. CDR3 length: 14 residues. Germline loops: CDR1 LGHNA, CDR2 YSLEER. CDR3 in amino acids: CASSQGPNYNEQFF. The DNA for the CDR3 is TGCGCCAGCAGCCAAGGGCCCAACTACAATGAGCAGTTCTTC.

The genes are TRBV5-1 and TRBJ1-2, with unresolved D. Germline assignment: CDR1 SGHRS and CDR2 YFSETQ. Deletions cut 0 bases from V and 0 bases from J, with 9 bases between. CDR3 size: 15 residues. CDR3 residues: CASSLVPLPNYGYTF. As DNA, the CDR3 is TGCGCCAGCAGCTTGGTGCCACTCCCTAACTATGGCTACACCTTC. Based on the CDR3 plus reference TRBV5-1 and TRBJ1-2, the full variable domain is KAGVTQTPRYLIKTRGQQVTLSCSPISGHRSVSWYQQTPGQGLQFLFEYFSETQRNKGNFPGRFSGRQFSNSRSEMNVSTLELGDSALYLCASSLVPLPNYGYTFGSGTRLTVV.

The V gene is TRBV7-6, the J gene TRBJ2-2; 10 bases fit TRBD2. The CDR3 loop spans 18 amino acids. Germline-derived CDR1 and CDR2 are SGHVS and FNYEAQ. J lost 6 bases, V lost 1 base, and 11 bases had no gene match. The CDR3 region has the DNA TGTGCCAGCAGCTTAGTCGTTCTAGCGGGGGTTGAGGCCGGGGAGCTGTTTTTT. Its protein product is CASSLVVLAGVEAGELFF.

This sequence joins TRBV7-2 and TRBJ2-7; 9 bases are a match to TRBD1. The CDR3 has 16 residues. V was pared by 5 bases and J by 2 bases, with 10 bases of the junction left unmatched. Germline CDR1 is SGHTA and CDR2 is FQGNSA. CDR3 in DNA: TGTGCCAGCAGCCCCCATTTCGGGACAGGGACCTACGAGCAGTACTTC. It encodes CASSPHFGTGTYEQYF.

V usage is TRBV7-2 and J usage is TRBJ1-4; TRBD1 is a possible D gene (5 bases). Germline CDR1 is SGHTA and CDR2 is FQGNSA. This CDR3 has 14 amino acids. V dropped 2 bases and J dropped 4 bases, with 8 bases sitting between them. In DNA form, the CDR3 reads TGTGCCAGCAGCTTAAACAGGTTTAATGAAAAACTGTTTTTT. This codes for CASSLNRFNEKLFF.

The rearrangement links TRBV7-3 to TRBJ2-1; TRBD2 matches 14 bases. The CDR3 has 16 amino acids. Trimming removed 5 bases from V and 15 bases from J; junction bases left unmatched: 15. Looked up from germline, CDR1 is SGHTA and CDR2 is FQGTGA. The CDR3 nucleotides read TGTGCCAGCAGCCCGCTGACTAGCGGGGGGGCGGGTCCCAGGTTCTTC. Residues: CASSPLTSGGAGPRFF.

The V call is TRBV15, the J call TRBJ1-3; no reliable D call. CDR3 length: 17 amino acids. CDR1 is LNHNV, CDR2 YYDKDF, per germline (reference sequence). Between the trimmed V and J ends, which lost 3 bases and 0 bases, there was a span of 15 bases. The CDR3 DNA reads TGTGCCACCAGCAGTGTCCAGACTTTACTCTCTGGAAACACCATATATTTT. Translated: CATSSVQTLLSGNTIYF.

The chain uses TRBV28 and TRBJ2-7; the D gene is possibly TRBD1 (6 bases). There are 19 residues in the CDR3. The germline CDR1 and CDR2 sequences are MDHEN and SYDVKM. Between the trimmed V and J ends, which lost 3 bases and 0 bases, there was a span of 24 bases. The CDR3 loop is CASSFRPGHHRSASYEQYF. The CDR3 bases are TGTGCCAGCAGTTTTCGGCCGGGACATCACAGATCCGCCTCCTACGAGCAGTACTTC.

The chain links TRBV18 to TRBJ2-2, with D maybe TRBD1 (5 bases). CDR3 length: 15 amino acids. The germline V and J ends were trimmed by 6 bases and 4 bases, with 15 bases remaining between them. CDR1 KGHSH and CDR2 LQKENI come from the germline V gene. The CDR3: CASSKTTEITGELFF. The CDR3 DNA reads TGTGCCAGCTCCAAGACGACAGAGATCACCGGGGAGCTGTTTTTT.

CDR3 amino acids: CASSFRAEGWSPLHF. The CDR3 nucleotides read TGCGCCAGCAGCTTCCGGGCGGAAGGTTGGTCACCCCTCCACTTT. This chain joins TRBV5-1 and TRBJ1-6, with no clear D. This CDR3 spans 15 amino acids. The germline V gene has CDR1 SGHRS and CDR2 YFSETQ. V lost 2 bases and J 10 bases, leaving 16 bases between the germline ends.

CDR3 amino acids: CASSYTPGQGARDGYTF. The CDR3 DNA is TGTGCCAGCAGCTACACACCGGGACAGGGGGCGAGGGATGGCTACACCTTC. V usage is TRBV7-2 and J usage is TRBJ1-2; TRBD1 matches 12 bases. V lost 4 bases to trimming and J lost 6 bases; unmatched junction nucleotides: 12. Germline V gene lookup returns CDR1 SGHTA and CDR2 FQGNSA. This CDR3 spans 17 amino acids.

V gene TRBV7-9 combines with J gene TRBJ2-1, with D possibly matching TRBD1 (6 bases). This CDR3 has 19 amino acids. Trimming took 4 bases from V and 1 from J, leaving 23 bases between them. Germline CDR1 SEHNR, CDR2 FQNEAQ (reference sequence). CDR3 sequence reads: CASSSGVNGAGRSYNEQFF. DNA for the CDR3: TGTGCCAGCAGCTCAGGGGTAAATGGGGCGGGCAGGTCCTACAATGAGCAGTTCTTC.

The CDR3 sequence: CASSIQGRRYEQFF. CDR3 coding DNA: TGTGCCAGTAGTATCCAGGGGCGGAGGTATGAGCAGTTCTTC. V usage is TRBV19 and J usage is TRBJ2-1; D may be TRBD1 (6 bases). Germline CDR1 reads LNHDA; CDR2 reads SQIVND (reference sequence). The CDR3 is 14 residues long. Trimming removed 3 bases at V and 8 bases at J, with 14 bases between. Full variable domain (missing parts from reference TRBV19 and TRBJ2-1): DGGITQSPKYLFRKEGQNVTLSCEQNLNHDAMYWYRQDPGQGLRLIYYSQIVNDFQKGDIAEGYSVSREKKESFPLTVTSAQKNPTAFYLCASSIQGRRYEQFFGPGTRLTVL.

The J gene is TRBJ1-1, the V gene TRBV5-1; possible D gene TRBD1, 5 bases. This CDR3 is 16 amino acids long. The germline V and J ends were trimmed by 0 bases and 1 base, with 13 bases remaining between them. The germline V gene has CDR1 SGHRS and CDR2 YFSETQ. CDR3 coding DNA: TGCGCCAGCAGCTTGGTAAGGGGCCAGGGGAACACTGAAGCTTTCTTT. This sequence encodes CASSLVRGQGNTEAFF.

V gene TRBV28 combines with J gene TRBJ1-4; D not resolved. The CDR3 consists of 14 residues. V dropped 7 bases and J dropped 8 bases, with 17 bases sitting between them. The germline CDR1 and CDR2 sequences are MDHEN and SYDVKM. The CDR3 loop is CASNPSIGREKLFF. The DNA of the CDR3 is TGTGCCAGCAATCCATCCATCGGACGGGAAAAACTGTTTTTT.

The CDR3, as DNA: TGCGCCAGCAGGCCTGACAGCCAACATTTCTACGAGCAGTACTTC. This encodes CASRPDSQHFYEQYF. V and J are TRBV4-1 and TRBJ2-7; TRBD1 might be the D (5 bases). Germline V gene lookup returns CDR1 MGHRA and CDR2 YSYEKL. V gave up 6 bases and J gave up 3 bases, with 18 bases separating them. This CDR3 spans 15 amino acids.

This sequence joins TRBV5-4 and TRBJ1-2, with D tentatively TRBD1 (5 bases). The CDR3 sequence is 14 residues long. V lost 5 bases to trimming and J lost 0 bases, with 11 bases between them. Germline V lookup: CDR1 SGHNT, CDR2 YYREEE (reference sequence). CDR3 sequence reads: CASRGQGANYGYTF. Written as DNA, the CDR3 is TGTGCCAGCAGGGGGCAGGGAGCTAACTATGGCTACACCTTC.

CDR3 DNA: TGTGCCAGCAGTTTTTCGGTGGCAGCAGACGAAAAACTGTTTTTT. Its protein product is CASSFSVAADEKLFF. The chain recombines TRBV28 with TRBJ1-4, with no clear D. CDR1 MDHEN and CDR2 SYDVKM come from the germline V gene. V was clipped by 3 bases and J by 8 bases, with 16 bases between them. This CDR3 spans 15 amino acids. Using reference TRBV28 and TRBJ1-4 for the parts outside the CDR3, the full variable domain is DVKVTQSSRYLVKRTGEKVFLECVQDMDHENMFWYRQDPGLGLRLIYFSYDVKMKEKGDIPEGYSVSREKKERFSLILESASTNQTSMYLCASSFSVAADEKLFFGSGTQLSVL.

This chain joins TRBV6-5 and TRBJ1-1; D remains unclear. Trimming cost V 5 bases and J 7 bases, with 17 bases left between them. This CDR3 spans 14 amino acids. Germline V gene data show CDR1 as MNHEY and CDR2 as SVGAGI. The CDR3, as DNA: TGTGCCAGCAGTCATACGGTAGGGAAGGGTGAAGCTTTCTTT. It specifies CASSHTVGKGEAFF.

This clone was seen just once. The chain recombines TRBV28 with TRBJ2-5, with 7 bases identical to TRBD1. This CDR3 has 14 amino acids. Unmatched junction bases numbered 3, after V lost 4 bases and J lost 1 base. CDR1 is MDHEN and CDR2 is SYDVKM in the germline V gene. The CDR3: CASSSGTAQETQYF. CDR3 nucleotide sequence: TGTGCCAGCAGTTCTGGGACAGCCCAAGAGACCCAGTACTTC. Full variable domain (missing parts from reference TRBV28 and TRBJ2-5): DVKVTQSSRYLVKRTGEKVFLECVQDMDHENMFWYRQDPGLGLRLIYFSYDVKMKEKGDIPEGYSVSREKKERFSLILESASTNQTSMYLCASSSGTAQETQYFGPGTRLLVL.